This T cell receptor beta chain derives from a study of regulatory T cells in long-lasting Graves disease. Study results and caveats: Persistent patients shared more public clonotypes (around 2,500) than new patients (roughly 970). Patients with persistent disease showed a bias toward TRBV28, TRBJ1-2 and TRBJ2-5.

The time point here: newly diagnosed GD, antithyroid drugs for less than 3 months. There was RNA extracted from PBMCs, and the TCR library was made from it. V dropped 6 bases and J dropped 1 base, with 12 bases sitting between them. CDR3 length equals 14 residues. The germline gives CDR1 SGHRS, CDR2 YFSETQ. Arm-PCR of CDR3 regions and iRepertoire HTBI primers were used to build TCR beta libraries. TCRdb independently ran MiXCR on the multiplex PCR reads; one entry per CDR3 protein. The data hold 440,000 or so distinct CDR3 sequences, with around 14% observed a single time. This clonotype was observed a handful of times. The antigen is undetermined. This sample was shared with a second study, whose subject was T cells in Graves' hyperthyroidism and ophthalmopathy. This second study says: Newly diagnosed hyperthyroidism, duration under 2 months, in patients aged 18 to 65. The authors' 13 V-J model separated ophthalmopathy from stable hyperthyroidism.

This sequence originates from a woman aged 25 to 39 with Graves disease. The J gene is TRBJ2-3, the V gene TRBV5-1; weak D call: TRBD2 (5 bases). Here the sequenced sample was peripheral blood mononuclear cells (PBMCs), taken at new diagnosis, from a patient treated with antithyroid drugs. DNA for the CDR3: TGCGCCAGCAAGACTGACGGGGGCACAGATACGCAGTATTTT. Its protein is CASKTDGGTDTQYF.